This paragraph covers one T cell receptor (beta chain) sequence. Clones were read by immunoSEQ multiplex PCR, and TCRdb kept only the in-frame ones, dropping some. The data contain 130,000 or so clones, around 87% of them singletons. This sample was taken from a study of blood T cell repertoires in COVID-19. CDR3 length equals 15 residues. The germline V and J ends were trimmed by 6 bases and 0 bases, with 11 bases remaining between them. The germline V gene encodes CDR1 MNHEY and CDR2 SVGAGI. This TCR came from a man aged 50 to 59 with active COVID-19. V is TRBV6-5 and J is TRBJ2-2, with D perhaps TRBD1 (6 bases). The sample was peripheral blood. In nucleotides, the CDR3 is TGTGCCAGCAGCCGACAGGTCGCGAACACCGGGGAGCTGTTTTTT. This encodes CASSRQVANTGELFF.